This TCR beta chain was sequenced for a study of blood T cell repertoires in COVID-19. Libraries were prepared by immunoSEQ multiplex PCR; TCRdb keeps only in-frame clonotypes and omits some of them. The sample consists of some 370,000 clones, 70% to 90% of them appearing once. The CDR3 sequence is 16 residues long. Trimming removed 4 bases from V and 2 bases from J, with 17 bases in between. Germline CDR1 and CDR2: SGDLS and YYNGEE. The chain couples TRBV9 to TRBJ2-3, with D possibly matching TRBD2 (5 bases). The clonotype comes from a man in his forties or fifties with acute or convalescent COVID-19. Material: peripheral blood. The CDR3 is CASSPVDSPPTDTQYF. The CDR3, as DNA: TGTGCCAGCAGCCCGGTGGACTCCCCTCCCACAGATACGCAGTATTTT. The full variable domain, with the rest looked up from reference TRBV9 and TRBJ2-3, is DSGVTQTPKHLITATGQRVTLRCSPRSGDLSVYWYQQSLDQGLQFLIQYYNGEERAKGNILERFSAQQFPDLHSELNLSSLELGDSALYFCASSPVDSPPTDTQYFGPGTRLTVL.